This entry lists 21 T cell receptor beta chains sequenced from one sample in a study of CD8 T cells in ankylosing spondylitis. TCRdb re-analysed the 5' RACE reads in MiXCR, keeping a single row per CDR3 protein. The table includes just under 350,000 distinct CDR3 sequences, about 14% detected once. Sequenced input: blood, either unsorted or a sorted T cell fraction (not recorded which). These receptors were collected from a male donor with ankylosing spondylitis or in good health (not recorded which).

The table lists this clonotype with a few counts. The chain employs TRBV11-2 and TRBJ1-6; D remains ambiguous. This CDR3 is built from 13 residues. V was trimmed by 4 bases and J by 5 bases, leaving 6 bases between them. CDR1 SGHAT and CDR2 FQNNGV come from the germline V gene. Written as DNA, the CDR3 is TGTGCCAGCAGCTCGTCGCATAATTCACCCCTCCACTTT. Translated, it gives CASSSSHNSPLHF.

CDR3 in amino acids: CASSRAGSTEAFF. For the CDR3, the DNA is TGTGCCAGCAGTAGAGCGGGGAGCACTGAAGCTTTCTTT. V and J are TRBV7-9 and TRBJ1-1; unclear D gene. The CDR3 runs 13 residues. Trimming pared 6 bases from V and 4 bases from J, leaving 12 bases between. Germline-derived CDR1 and CDR2 are SEHNR and FQNEAQ (reference sequence).

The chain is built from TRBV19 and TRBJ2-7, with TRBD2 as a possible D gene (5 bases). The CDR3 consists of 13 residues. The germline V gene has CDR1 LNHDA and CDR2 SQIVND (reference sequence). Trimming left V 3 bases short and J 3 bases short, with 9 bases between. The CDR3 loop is CASSIGSSYEQYF. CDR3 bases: TGTGCCAGTAGTATTGGGAGCAGCTACGAGCAGTACTTC.

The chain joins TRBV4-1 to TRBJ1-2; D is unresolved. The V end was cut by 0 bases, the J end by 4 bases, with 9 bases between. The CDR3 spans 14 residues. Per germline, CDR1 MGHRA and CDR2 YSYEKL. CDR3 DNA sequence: TGCGCCAGCAGCCAAGAACGCAGGTCCTATGGCTACACCTTC. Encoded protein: CASSQERRSYGYTF.

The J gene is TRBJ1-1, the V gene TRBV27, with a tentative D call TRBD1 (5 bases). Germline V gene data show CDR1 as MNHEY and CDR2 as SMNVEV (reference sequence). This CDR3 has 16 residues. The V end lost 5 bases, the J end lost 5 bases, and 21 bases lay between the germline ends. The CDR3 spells CASSTLLGAVRTEAFF. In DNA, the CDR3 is TGTGCCAGCAGTACTCTATTAGGGGCGGTCCGGACTGAAGCTTTCTTT.

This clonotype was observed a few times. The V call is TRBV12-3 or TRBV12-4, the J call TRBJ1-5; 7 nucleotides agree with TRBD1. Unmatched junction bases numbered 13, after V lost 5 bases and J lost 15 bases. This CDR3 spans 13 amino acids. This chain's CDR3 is CASSVDRSRRRHF. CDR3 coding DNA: TGTGCCAGCAGTGTGGACAGGTCGAGGCGTCGGCATTTT.

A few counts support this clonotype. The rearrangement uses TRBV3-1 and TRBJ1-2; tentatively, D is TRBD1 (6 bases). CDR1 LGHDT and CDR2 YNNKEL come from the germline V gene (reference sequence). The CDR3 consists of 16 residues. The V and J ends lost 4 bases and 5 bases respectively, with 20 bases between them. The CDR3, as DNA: TGTGCCAGCAGCCCTACACAGACAGGCAAAAATTATGGCTACACCTTC. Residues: CASSPTQTGKNYGYTF.

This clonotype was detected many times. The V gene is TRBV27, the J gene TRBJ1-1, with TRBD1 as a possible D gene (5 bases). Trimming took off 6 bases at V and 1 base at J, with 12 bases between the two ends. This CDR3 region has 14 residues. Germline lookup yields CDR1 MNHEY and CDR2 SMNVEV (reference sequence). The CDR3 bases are TGTGCCAGCAGACCGGACACCTCGAACACTGAAGCTTTCTTT. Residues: CASRPDTSNTEAFF.

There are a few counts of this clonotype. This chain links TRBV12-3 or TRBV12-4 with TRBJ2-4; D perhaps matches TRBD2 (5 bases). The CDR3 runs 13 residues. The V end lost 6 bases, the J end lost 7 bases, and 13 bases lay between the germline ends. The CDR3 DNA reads TGTGCCAGCAGCGTGGGAGTTCCCAACATTCAGTACTTC. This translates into CASSVGVPNIQYF.

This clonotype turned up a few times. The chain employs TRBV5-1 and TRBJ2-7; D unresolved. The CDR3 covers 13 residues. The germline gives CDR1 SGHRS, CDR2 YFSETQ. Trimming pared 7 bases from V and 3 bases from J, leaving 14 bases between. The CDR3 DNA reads TGCGCCAGCCGAAAGACACCCAACTACGAGCAGTACTTC. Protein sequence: CASRKTPNYEQYF. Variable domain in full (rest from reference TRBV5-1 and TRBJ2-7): KAGVTQTPRYLIKTRGQQVTLSCSPISGHRSVSWYQQTPGQGLQFLFEYFSETQRNKGNFPGRFSGRQFSNSRSEMNVSTLELGDSALYLCASRKTPNYEQYFGPGTRLTVT.

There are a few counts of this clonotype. The CDR3 DNA follows: TGTGCCAGCAGCTTAGCGCTGGGGGATACGCAGTATTTT. Encoded protein: CASSLALGDTQYF. The V and J genes are TRBV7-9 and TRBJ2-3; D is undetermined. Trimming took 0 bases from V and 6 from J, leaving 7 bases between them. Per germline, CDR1 SEHNR and CDR2 FQNEAQ (reference sequence). This CDR3 region has 13 residues.

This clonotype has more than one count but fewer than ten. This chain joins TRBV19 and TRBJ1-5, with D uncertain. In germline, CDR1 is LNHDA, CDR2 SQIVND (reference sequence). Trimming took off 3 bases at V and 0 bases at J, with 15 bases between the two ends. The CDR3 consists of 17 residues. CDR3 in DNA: TGTGCCAGTAGTATCCCCCCGACGACATATAGCAATCAGCCCCAGCATTTT. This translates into CASSIPPTTYSNQPQHF.

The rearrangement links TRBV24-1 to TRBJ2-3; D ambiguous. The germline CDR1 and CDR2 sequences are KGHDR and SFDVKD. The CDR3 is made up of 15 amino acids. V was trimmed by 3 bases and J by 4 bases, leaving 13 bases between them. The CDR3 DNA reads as TGTGCCACCAGTGATCGCACAAGAGGAGCAGATACGCAGTATTTT. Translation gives CATSDRTRGADTQYF.

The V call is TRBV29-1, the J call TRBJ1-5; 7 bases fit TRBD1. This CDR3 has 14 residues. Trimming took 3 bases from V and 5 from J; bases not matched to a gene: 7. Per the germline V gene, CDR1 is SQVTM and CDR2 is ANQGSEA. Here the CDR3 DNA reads TGCAGCGTTGAGGCAGGGGGAATCCATCAGCCCCAGCATTTT. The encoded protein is CSVEAGGIHQPQHF.

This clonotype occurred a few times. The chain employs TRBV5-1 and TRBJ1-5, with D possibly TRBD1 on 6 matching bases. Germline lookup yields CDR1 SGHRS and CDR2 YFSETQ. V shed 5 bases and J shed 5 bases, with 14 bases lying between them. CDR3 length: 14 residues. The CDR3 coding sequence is TGCGCCAGCAGTAGGGGGGCAGGTGATCAGCCCCAGCATTTT. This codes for CASSRGAGDQPQHF. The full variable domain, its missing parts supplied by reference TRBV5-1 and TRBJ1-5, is KAGVTQTPRYLIKTRGQQVTLSCSPISGHRSVSWYQQTPGQGLQFLFEYFSETQRNKGNFPGRFSGRQFSNSRSEMNVSTLELGDSALYLCASSRGAGDQPQHFGDGTRLSIL.

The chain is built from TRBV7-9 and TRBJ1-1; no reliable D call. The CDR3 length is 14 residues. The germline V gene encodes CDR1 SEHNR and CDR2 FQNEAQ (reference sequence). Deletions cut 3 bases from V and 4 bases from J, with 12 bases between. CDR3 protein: CASSFGLAGTEAFF. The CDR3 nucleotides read TGTGCCAGCAGCTTTGGACTGGCGGGCACTGAAGCTTTCTTT.

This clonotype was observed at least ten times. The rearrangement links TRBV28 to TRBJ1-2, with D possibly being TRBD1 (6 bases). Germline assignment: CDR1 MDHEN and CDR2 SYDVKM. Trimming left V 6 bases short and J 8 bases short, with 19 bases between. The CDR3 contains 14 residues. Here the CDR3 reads CASRIGAGAQGYTF. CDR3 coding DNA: TGTGCCAGCAGGATAGGGGCGGGGGCTCAAGGCTACACCTTC.

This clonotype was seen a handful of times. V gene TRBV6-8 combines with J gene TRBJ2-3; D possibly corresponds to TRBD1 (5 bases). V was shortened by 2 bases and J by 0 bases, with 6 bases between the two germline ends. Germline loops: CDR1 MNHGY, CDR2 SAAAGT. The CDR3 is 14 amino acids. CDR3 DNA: TGTGCCAGCAGTTACCCAGGGAGCACAGATACGCAGTATTTT. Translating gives CASSYPGSTDTQYF.

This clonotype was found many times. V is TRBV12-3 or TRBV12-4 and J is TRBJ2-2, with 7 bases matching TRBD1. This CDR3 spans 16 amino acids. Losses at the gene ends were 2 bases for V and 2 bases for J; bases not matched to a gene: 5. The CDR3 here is CASSLRAGGNTGELFF. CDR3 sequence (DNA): TGTGCCAGCAGTTTAAGGGCAGGGGGTAACACCGGGGAGCTGTTTTTT.

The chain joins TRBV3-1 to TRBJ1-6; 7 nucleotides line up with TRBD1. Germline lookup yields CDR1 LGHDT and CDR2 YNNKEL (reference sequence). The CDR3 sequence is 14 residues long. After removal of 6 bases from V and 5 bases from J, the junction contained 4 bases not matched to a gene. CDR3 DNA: TGTGCCAGCAGGGCCGGGACAGATAATTCACCCCTCCACTTT. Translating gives CASRAGTDNSPLHF.

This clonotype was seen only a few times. The CDR3 coding sequence is TGTGCCAGCAGCTTAGCCGGGATCTCAGGGGAGCTGTTTTTT. Translation: CASSLAGISGELFF. V and J are TRBV7-7 and TRBJ2-2; TRBD2 might be the D (5 bases). The CDR3 runs to 14 residues. CDR1 is SSHAT and CDR2 is FNYEAQ in the germline V gene (reference sequence). V was cut by 0 bases and J by 8 bases, with 10 bases left in between.